This TCR beta chain is drawn from a study of naive and memory T cell subsets. Two oligonucleotides, mixed equimolar, formed the beta constant-region primer covering TRBC1 and TRBC2. Ligated cDNA was amplified by four rounds of PCR with nested alpha and beta constant-region primers and SP2. TCRdb re-analysed the UMI-ligation and nested PCR reads in MiXCR, keeping a single row per CDR3 protein. The profile shows 95,000 to 150,000 distinct CDR3 sequences, around 35% of them singletons. CMV status came from CD4+ IFNgamma after overnight CMV lysate stimulation. The CDR3 runs 16 residues. The germline V gene encodes CDR1 SGHTA and CDR2 FQGNSA. Trimming took 4 bases from V and 4 from J; bases not matched to a gene: 10.

V usage is TRBV7-2 and J usage is TRBJ2-3; TRBD1 aligns across 8 bases. Material: central memory CD4+ T cells from blood. The origin of this receptor is a human donor in good health. CDR3 in amino acids: CASSSLGQGLSDTQYF. Here the CDR3 DNA reads TGTGCCAGCAGCTCCCTCGGACAGGGTTTGTCAGATACGCAGTATTTT. Together with reference TRBV7-2 and TRBJ2-3, the CDR3 gives the full variable domain: GAGVSQSPSNKVTEKGKDVELRCDPISGHTALYWYRQSLGQGLEFLIYFQGNSAPDKSGLPSDRFSAERTGGSVSTLTIQRTQQEDSAVYLCASSSLGQGLSDTQYFGPGTRLTVL.